A single T cell receptor beta chain is shown here with its context. The antigen remains undetermined. It was with 60 Vbeta and 13 Jbeta primers that the PCR ran. The method was immunoSEQ multiplex PCR; TCRdb's version includes in-frame clones alone and lacks a portion of them. Among roughly 100,000 clones listed, over 65% were seen once. The data derive from a study of cytomegalovirus exposure and HLA in healthy donors. Study results and limitations: The study assumed roughly uniform donor sequencing depth for presence/absence analyses.

There are 15 residues in the CDR3. The V and J ends lost 4 bases and 2 bases respectively, with 14 bases between them. CDR1 is SGHNT, CDR2 YYREEE, per germline (reference sequence). This TCR was recovered from a middle-aged man in good health and CMV-seronegative. The chain uses TRBV5-4 and TRBJ2-3; TRBD2 is a possible D gene (6 bases). Sequenced input: PBMCs. The CDR3 DNA is TGTGCCAGCAGCAGAGGACTAACGCTCACAGATACGCAGTATTTT. Its protein product is CASSRGLTLTDTQYF.